This record looks at one TCR beta chain sequence and its context. This record belongs to a study of blood T cell repertoires in COVID-19. For the study at large: COVID-19 samples collected from the United States, Italy and Spain covered acute and convalescent phases.

This study enrolled people aged 18 to 89 from roughly 22 US geographic areas. Clinical history as reported by participants underpinned cohort assignment. Methods used by the authors: Amplifying reference gene primers gave estimates of nucleated cell counts. Profiling relied on immunoSEQ multiplex PCR, and the TCRdb table lists in-frame clones only, not all of them. V and J calls and clone size are as listed in that table; D and trimming were resolved from the DNA. Counted here are about 190,000 clones, around 82% occurring once; the ten biggest clones make up roughly 5.2%. Germline V CDR1 and CDR2: MNHEY, SVGAGI. This CDR3 spans 14 amino acids. The V end lost 4 bases, the J end lost 5 bases, and 12 bases lay between the germline ends.

The sequence was collected from a woman aged 55 to 70 with acute COVID-19. The sample consisted of PBMCs or T cells enriched from blood (not recorded which). The chain has TRBV6-5 and TRBJ1-5; perhaps TRBD1 as D (5 bases). The CDR3 bases are TGTGCCAGCAGTTCCGGGGGGACTTATCAGCCCCAGCATTTT. This gives the protein CASSSGGTYQPQHF.